What follows describes a single T cell receptor (beta chain). Its antigen is still unknown. This sample is part of a study of cytomegalovirus exposure and HLA in healthy donors. Regarding the study as a whole: Accurate prediction of most subjects' HLA-A and HLA-B alleles from TCR beta sequences was reported.

PCR amplification relied on 60 Vbeta primers (plus 13 Jbeta primers). The repertoire was sequenced with immunoSEQ multiplex PCR; TCRdb's copy has only in-frame clones and lacks some. The table shows about 200,000 clones, with approximately 85% occurring only once. The material sequenced was PBMCs. The sequence derives from a woman aged 50 to 60 in good health and CMV-seropositive.

The CDR3 spells CASSHLSPSEQYF. The CDR3 nucleotides read TGCGCCAGCAGCCATCTCTCCCCCTCCGAGCAGTACTTC. The chain joins TRBV5-1 to TRBJ2-5; D gene ambiguous. The DNA end is more similar to TRBJ2-7, so the J call may be wrong. The germline V gene has CDR1 SGHRS and CDR2 YFSETQ. This CDR3 has 13 amino acids.